This TCR beta chain was recorded in a study of T cells after yellow fever vaccination. Trimming stripped 1 base from V and 0 bases from J, with 9 bases between. This CDR3 spans 16 amino acids. Germline CDR1 SGHTA, CDR2 FQGNSA. TCRdb processed the 5' RACE reads anew with MiXCR; each CDR3 protein has one entry. The sample has 250,000 or so distinct CDR3 sequences, 3.6% seen once; the top ten hold 15% to 20%. In its sample, this clonotype was seen many times. Its antigen is not known. Study-wide results and caveats: At around 95% for CD4 and approximately 88% for CD8, most primary-vaccination clones showed up again after the booster.

The material sequenced was PBMCs, taken 15 days after the yellow fever booster vaccination. The receptor was isolated from a man aged 18 to 29 who received the YFV17D yellow fever vaccine. The rearrangement joins TRBV7-2 to TRBJ2-2; D is unclear. CDR3 nucleotide sequence: TGTGCCAGCAGCTTAGGCCGCCTCGCGAACACCGGGGAGCTGTTTTTT. This encodes CASSLGRLANTGELFF.